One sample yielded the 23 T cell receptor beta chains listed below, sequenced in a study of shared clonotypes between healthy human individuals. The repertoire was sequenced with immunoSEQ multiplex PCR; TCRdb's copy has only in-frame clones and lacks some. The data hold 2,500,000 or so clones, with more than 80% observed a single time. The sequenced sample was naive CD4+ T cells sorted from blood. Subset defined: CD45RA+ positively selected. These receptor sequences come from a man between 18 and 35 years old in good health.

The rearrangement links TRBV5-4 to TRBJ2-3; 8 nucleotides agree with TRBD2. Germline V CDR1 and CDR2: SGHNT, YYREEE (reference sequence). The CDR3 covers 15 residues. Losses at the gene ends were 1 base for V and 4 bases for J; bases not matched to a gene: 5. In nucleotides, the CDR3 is TGTGCCAGCAGCTTGCAGCGGGAGTTATCAGATACGCAGTATTTT. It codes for CASSLQRELSDTQYF.

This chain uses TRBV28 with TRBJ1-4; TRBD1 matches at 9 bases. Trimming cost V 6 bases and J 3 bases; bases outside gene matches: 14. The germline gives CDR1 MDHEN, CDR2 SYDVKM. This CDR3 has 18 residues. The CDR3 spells CASREPGQGLDANEKLFF. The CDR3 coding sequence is TGTGCCAGCAGGGAACCGGGACAGGGCTTGGATGCTAATGAAAAACTGTTTTTT.

The CDR3, as DNA: TGTGCCAGCCCCCTTAGCGGGGGTCTCTCCTACGAGCAGTACTTC. It translates to CASPLSGGLSYEQYF. V is TRBV18 and J is TRBJ2-7; 9 bases line up with TRBD2. The CDR3 is made up of 15 amino acids. V lost 8 bases and J lost 0; bases outside the gene matches: 8. The germline V gene has CDR1 KGHSH and CDR2 LQKENI.

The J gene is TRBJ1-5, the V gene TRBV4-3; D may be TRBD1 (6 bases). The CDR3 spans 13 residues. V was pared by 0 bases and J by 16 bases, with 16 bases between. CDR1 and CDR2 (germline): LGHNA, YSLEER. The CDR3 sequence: CASSQDAGGPLHF. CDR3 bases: TGCGCCAGCAGCCAAGATGCCGGGGGGCCTTTACATTTT.

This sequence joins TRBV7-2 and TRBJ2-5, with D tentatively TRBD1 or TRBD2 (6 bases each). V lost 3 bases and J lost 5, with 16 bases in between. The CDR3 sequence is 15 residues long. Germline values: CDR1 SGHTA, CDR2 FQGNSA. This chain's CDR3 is CASSFGGHPKETQYF. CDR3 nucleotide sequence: TGTGCCAGCAGCTTTGGGGGGCATCCGAAGGAGACCCAGTACTTC. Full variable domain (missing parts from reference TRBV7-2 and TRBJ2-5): GAGVSQSPSNKVTEKGKDVELRCDPISGHTALYWYRQSLGQGLEFLIYFQGNSAPDKSGLPSDRFSAERTGGSVSTLTIQRTQQEDSAVYLCASSFGGHPKETQYFGPGTRLLVL.

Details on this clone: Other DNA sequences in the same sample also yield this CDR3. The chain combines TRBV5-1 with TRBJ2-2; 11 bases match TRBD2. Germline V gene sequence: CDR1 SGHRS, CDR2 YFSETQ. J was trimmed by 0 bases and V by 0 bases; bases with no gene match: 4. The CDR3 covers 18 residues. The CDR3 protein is CASSLGLAGGPNTGELFF. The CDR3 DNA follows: TGCGCCAGCAGCTTGGGGCTAGCGGGGGGACCGAACACCGGGGAGCTGTTTTTT.

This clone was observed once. The CDR3: CASSLRLAGGGLTDTQYF. As DNA, the CDR3 is TGTGCCAGCAGCTTACGACTAGCAGGGGGCGGCCTTACAGATACGCAGTATTTT. V gene TRBV13 combines with J gene TRBJ2-3; perhaps TRBD1 as D (8 bases). Germline lookup yields CDR1 PRHDT and CDR2 FYEKMQ (reference sequence). This CDR3 contains 18 residues. V lost 2 bases, J lost 3 bases, and 21 bases lay in between.

CDR3 nucleotides: TGTGCCAGCAGCAACCGGCAGTACTCCTACGAGCAGTACTTC. Translation: CASSNRQYSYEQYF. The chain is built from TRBV21-1 and TRBJ2-7. TRBV21-1 is classified as a pseudogene. This CDR3 region has 14 residues.

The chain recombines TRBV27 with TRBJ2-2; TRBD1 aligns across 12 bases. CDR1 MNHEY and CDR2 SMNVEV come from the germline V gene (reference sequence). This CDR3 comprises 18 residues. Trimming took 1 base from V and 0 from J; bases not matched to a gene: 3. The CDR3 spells CASSLYGTGGTNTGELFF. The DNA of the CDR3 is TGTGCCAGCAGTTTATATGGGACAGGGGGCACGAACACCGGGGAGCTGTTTTTT.

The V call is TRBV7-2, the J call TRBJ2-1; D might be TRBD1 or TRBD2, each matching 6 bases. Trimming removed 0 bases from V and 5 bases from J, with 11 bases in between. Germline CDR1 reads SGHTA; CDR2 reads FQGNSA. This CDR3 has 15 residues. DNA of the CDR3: TGTGCCAGCAGCTTAGCACAGGGAGGCCACAATGAGCAGTTCTTC. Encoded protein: CASSLAQGGHNEQFF.

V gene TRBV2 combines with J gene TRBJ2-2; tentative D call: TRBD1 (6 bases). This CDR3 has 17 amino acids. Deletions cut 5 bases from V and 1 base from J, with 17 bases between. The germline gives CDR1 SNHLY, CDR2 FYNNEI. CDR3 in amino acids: CASSPRGNRRNTGELFF. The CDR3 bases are TGTGCCAGCAGTCCTAGGGGGAACAGGCGGAACACCGGGGAGCTGTTTTTT.

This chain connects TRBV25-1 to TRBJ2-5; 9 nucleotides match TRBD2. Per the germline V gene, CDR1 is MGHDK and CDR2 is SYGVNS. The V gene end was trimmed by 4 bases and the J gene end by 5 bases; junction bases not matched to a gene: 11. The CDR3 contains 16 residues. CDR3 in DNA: TGTGCCAGCAGTGCCTTTGTCCGCGGGGGGGCGGAGACCCAGTACTTC. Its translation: CASSAFVRGGAETQYF.

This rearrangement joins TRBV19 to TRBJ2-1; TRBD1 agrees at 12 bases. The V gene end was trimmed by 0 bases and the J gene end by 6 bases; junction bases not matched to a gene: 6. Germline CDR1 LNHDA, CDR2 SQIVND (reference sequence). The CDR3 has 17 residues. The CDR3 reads CASSIDSGTGGRNEQFF. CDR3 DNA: TGTGCCAGTAGTATAGATTCTGGGACAGGGGGCCGCAATGAGCAGTTCTTC.

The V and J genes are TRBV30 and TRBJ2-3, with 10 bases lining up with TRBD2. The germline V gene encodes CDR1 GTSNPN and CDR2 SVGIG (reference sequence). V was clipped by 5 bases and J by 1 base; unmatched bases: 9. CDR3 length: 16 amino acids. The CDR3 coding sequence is TGTGCCTGGGAAGCGGGAGGGCCTGGGGGCACAGATACGCAGTATTTT. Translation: CAWEAGGPGGTDTQYF.

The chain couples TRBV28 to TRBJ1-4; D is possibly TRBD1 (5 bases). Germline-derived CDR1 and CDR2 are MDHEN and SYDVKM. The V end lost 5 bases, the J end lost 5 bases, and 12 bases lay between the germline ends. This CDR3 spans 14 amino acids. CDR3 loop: CASSSDSANEKLFF. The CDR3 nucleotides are TGTGCCAGCAGTAGCGACAGCGCAAATGAAAAACTGTTTTTT.

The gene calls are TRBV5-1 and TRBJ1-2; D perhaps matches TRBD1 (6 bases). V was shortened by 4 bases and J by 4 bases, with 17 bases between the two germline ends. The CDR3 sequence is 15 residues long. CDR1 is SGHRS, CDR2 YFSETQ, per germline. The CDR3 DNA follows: TGCGCCAGCAGCCTGAGGACAGATACCATCTATGGCTACACCTTC. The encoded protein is CASSLRTDTIYGYTF.

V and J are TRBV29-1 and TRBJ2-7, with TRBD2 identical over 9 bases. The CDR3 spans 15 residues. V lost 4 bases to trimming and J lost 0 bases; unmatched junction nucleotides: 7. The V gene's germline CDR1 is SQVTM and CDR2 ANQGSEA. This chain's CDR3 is CSVGSNSGSSYEQYF. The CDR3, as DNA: TGCAGCGTTGGCTCGAATAGCGGGAGCTCCTACGAGCAGTACTTC.

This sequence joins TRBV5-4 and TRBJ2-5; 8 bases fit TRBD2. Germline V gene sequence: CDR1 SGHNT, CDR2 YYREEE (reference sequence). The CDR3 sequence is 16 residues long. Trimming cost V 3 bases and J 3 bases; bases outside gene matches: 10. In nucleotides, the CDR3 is TGTGCCAGCAGCTCAAGGGGAGGGACTAGGGAAGAGACCCAGTACTTC. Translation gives CASSSRGGTREETQYF. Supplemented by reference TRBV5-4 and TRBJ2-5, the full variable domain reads ETGVTQSPTHLIKTRGQQVTLRCSSQSGHNTVSWYQQALGQGPQFIFQYYREEENGRGNFPPRFSGLQFPNYSSELNVNALELDDSALYLCASSSRGGTREETQYFGPGTRLLVL.

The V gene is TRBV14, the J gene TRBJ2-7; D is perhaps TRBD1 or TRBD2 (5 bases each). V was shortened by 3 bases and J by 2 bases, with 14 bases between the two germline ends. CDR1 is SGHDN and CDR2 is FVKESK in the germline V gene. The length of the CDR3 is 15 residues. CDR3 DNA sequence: TGTGCCAGCAGCCAGACTATTGGGGGAACCTACGAGCAGTACTTC. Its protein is CASSQTIGGTYEQYF.

In nucleotides, the CDR3 is TGTGCCAGCAGTCACCCGGGACAGGGGGAGAATCAGCCCCAGCATTTT. Translation: CASSHPGQGENQPQHF. The V call is TRBV6-6, the J call TRBJ1-5; 11 bases are shared with TRBD1. Germline V gene lookup returns CDR1 MNHNY and CDR2 SVGAGI (reference sequence). This CDR3 has 16 residues. With V trimmed by 5 bases and J by 4 bases, 7 bases remained unmatched.

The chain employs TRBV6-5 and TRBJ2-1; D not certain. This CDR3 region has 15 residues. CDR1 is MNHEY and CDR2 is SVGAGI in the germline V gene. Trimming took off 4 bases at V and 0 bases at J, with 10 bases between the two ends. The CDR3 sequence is CASSSELSSYNEQFF. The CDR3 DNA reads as TGTGCCAGCAGTTCCGAACTTAGCTCCTACAATGAGCAGTTCTTC.

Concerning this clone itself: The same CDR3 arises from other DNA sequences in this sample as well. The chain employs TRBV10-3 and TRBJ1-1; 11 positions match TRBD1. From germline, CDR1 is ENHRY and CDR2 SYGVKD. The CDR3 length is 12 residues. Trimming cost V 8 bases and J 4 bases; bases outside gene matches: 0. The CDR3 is CAIGTGGTEAFF. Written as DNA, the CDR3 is TGTGCCATCGGGACAGGGGGCACTGAAGCTTTCTTT.

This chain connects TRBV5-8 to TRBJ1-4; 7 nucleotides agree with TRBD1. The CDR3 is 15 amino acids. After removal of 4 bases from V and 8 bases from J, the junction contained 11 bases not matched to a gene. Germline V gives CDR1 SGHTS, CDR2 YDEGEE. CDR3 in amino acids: CASSLTGYSGEKLFF. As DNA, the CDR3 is TGTGCCAGCAGCCTGACAGGGTACAGCGGCGAAAAACTGTTTTTT. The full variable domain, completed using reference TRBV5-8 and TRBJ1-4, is EAGVTQSPTHLIKTRGQQATLRCSPISGHTSVYWYQQALGLGLQFLLWYDEGEERNRGNFPPRFSGRQFPNYSSELNVNALELEDSALYLCASSLTGYSGEKLFFGSGTQLSVL.